The clone carrying this T cell receptor beta chain was counted between two and nine times. Its cognate antigen is unknown. These data belong to a study of T cell repertoires in cytomegalovirus infection. As for the study in general: Public TCR beta signatures marked donors with CMV infection and the matching HLA. General observations from the study: There were HLA-C-restricted CMV-specific TCR beta clonotypes dominating the ex vivo response. Carriage of CMV together with the relevant HLA was identifiable through cumulative public TCR beta family frequency.

TCRdb reprocessed the reads with MiXCR, giving one entry per CDR3 protein. Among about 300,000 distinct CDR3 sequences listed, around 10% were seen once. With V trimmed by 3 bases and J by 5 bases, 8 bases remained unmatched. The CDR3 totals 16 residues. CDR1 and CDR2 (germline): SGHRS, YFSETQ. The receptor was isolated from a human donor in good health (CMV status not recorded). Some clones in this sample may be carry-over from other donors' samples. The chain is built from TRBV5-1 and TRBJ2-2; 9 bases are a match to TRBD2. What was sequenced was PBMCs. CDR3 sequence: CASSSISGGGTGELFF. CDR3 coding DNA: TGCGCCAGCAGCTCTATTAGCGGGGGAGGAACCGGGGAGCTGTTTTTT.